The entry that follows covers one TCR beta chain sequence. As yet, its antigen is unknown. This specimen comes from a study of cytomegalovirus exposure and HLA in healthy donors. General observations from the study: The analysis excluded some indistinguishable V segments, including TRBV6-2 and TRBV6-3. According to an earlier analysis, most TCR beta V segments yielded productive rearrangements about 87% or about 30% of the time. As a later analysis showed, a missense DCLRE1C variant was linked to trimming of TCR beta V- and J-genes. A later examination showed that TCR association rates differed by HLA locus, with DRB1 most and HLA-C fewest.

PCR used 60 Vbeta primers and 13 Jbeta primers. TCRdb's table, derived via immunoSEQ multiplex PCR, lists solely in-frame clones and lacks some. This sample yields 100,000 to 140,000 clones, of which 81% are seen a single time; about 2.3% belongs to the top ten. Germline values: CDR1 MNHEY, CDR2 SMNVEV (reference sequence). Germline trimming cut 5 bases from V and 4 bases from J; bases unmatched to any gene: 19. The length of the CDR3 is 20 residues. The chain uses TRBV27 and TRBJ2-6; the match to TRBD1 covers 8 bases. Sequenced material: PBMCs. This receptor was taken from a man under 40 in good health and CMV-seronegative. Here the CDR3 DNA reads TGTGCCAGCAGTCCCCCCCTCCCGGACAGGGTGGAGCAAGGGGCCAACGTCCTGACTTTC. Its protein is CASSPPLPDRVEQGANVLTF. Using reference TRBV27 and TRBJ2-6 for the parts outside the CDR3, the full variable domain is EAQVTQNPRYLITVTGKKLTVTCSQNMNHEYMSWYRQDPGLGLRQIYYSMNVEVTDKGDVPEGYKVSRKEKRNFPLILESPSPNQTSLYFCASSPPLPDRVEQGANVLTFGAGSRLTVL.